These 8 T cell receptor beta chains came from one sample sequenced in a study of cytomegalovirus exposure and HLA in healthy donors. PCR primers comprised 60 Vbeta and 13 Jbeta primers. Profiled with immunoSEQ multiplex PCR; TCRdb holds only in-frame clones, not every one. The sample has more than 200,000 clones, over 60% seen once. Sequencing input: PBMCs. The source of these receptors is a man aged 40-49 years in good health and CMV-seronegative.

The rearrangement joins TRBV4-2 to TRBJ2-2; D perhaps matches TRBD1 (6 bases). With 3 bases removed from V and 4 bases from J, the gap between germline ends came to 15 bases. The CDR3 sequence is 16 residues long. Germline V gives CDR1 LGHNA, CDR2 YNFKEQ. CDR3 loop: CASSQFHGQITGELFF. In DNA form, the CDR3 reads TGTGCCAGCAGCCAGTTTCACGGACAGATCACCGGGGAGCTGTTTTTT.

This chain uses TRBV19 with TRBJ1-2; maybe TRBD1 (6 bases). This CDR3 is built from 13 residues. V was clipped by 8 bases and J by 8 bases, with 18 bases between them. Germline V gene data show CDR1 as LNHDA and CDR2 as SQIVND (reference sequence). CDR3 nucleotide sequence: TGTGCCAGTTTTGGACAGACCTATGAGGGCTACACCTTC. Amino acid sequence: CASFGQTYEGYTF.

The rearrangement links TRBV19 to TRBJ2-2; tentatively, D is TRBD2 (6 bases). The germline V gene encodes CDR1 LNHDA and CDR2 SQIVND (reference sequence). This CDR3 spans 14 amino acids. V shed 7 bases and J shed 4 bases, with 13 bases lying between them. CDR3 region: CASNGGVSTGELFF. The DNA for the CDR3 is TGTGCCAGTAATGGAGGGGTTTCCACCGGGGAGCTGTTTTTT.

This chain joins TRBV11-1 and TRBJ2-1; 8 bases fit TRBD2. The CDR3 spans 14 residues. The J segment lost 8 bases and the V segment lost 1 base, leaving 4 bases of the junction unmatched. Germline V gene lookup returns CDR1 SGHAT and CDR2 FQDESV (reference sequence). The CDR3: CASSLGTSIHEQFF. CDR3 nucleotides: TGTGCCAGCAGCTTAGGGACTAGCATCCATGAGCAGTTCTTC.

The V and J genes are TRBV9 and TRBJ2-7; possibly TRBD1 for D (6 bases). The CDR3 contains 14 residues. The germline gives CDR1 SGDLS, CDR2 YYNGEE. The V end was cut by 1 base, the J end by 7 bases, with 15 bases between. The CDR3 nucleotides read TGTGCCAGCAGCGTATTGCCAGGGGTGGGGGAGCAGTACTTC. Translated: CASSVLPGVGEQYF.

The rearrangement uses TRBV7-3 and TRBJ1-2; TRBD1 agrees at 7 bases. Germline-derived CDR1 and CDR2 are SGHTA and FQGTGA. With 2 bases clipped from V and 4 bases from J, the junction kept 7 bases outside the gene matches. CDR3 length: 15 residues. The chain's CDR3 is CASSLGPGQLYGYTF. In DNA, the CDR3 is TGTGCCAGCAGCTTAGGTCCGGGACAGCTCTATGGCTACACCTTC. The full variable domain, in which reference TRBV7-3 and TRBJ1-2 provide the parts outside the CDR3, is GAGVSQTPSNKVTEKGKYVELRCDPISGHTALYWYRQSLGQGPEFLIYFQGTGAADDSGLPNDRFFAVRPEGSVSTLKIQRTERGDSAVYLCASSLGPGQLYGYTFGSGTRLTVV.

This chain uses TRBV9 with TRBJ2-2; 9 bases line up with TRBD1. The ends lost 2 bases at V and 3 bases at J; junction bases unmatched: 5. Germline CDR1 reads SGDLS; CDR2 reads YYNGEE. CDR3 length equals 16 residues. CDR3 nucleotides: TGTGCCAGCAGCGTTAACAGGGGGCAGGACACCGGGGAGCTGTTTTTT. Protein: CASSVNRGQDTGELFF.

The J gene is TRBJ1-2, the V gene TRBV7-9; TRBD1 is a possible D gene (6 bases). The CDR3 length is 14 residues. V was cut by 5 bases and J by 3 bases, with 13 bases left in between. In germline, CDR1 is SEHNR, CDR2 FQNEAQ (reference sequence). CDR3 amino acids: CASSANTGYYGYTF. CDR3 DNA: TGTGCCAGCAGCGCCAATACAGGGTACTATGGCTACACCTTC.